The clone carrying this TCR beta chain came up once. Its specificity is not known. This sample was included in a study of long-term antiretroviral therapy in people with HIV. Study-wide points: The study found that diversity rose after ART but stayed below transplant donor controls. Repertoires with HIV possessed tighter CDR3 length spans than those of controls.

With survey level as its setting, the immunoSEQ assay was v3.0. Using immunoSEQ multiplex PCR, the repertoire was profiled, and TCRdb retains in-frame clones only, with some absent. The sample carries under 20,000 clones, roughly 78% recorded once. This CDR3 has 14 amino acids. The V and J ends lost 10 bases and 2 bases, in that order; junction bases with no gene match: 5. The germline CDR1 and CDR2 sequences are ENHRY and SYGVKD. It was in the United States that all participants with HIV were treated. The material sequenced was unsorted PBMCs, taken 0.2 years after starting antiretroviral therapy. The receptor comes from a woman aged 40 to 49 with HIV. The chain uses TRBV10-3 and TRBJ2-1, with 10 bases fitting TRBD2. CDR3 sequence reads: CATGLAAAYNEQFF. The CDR3 DNA follows: TGTGCCACCGGACTAGCGGCAGCCTACAATGAGCAGTTCTTC.